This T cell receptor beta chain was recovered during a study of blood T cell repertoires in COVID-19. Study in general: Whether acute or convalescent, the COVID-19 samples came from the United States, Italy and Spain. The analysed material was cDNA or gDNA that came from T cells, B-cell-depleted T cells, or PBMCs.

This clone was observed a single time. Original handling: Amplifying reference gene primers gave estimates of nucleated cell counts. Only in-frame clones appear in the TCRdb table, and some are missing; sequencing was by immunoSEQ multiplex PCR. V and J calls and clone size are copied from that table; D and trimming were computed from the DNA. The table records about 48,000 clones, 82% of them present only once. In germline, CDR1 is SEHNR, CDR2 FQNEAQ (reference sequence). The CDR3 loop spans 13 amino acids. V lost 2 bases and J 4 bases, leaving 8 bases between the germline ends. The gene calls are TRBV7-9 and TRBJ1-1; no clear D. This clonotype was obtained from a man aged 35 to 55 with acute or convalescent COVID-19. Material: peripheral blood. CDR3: CASSLKSSTEAFF. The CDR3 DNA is TGTGCCAGCAGCTTAAAGTCCAGCACTGAAGCTTTCTTT. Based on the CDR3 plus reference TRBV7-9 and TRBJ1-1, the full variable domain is DTGVSQNPRHKITKRGQNVTFRCDPISEHNRLYWYRQTLGQGPEFLTYFQNEAQLEKSRLLSDRFSAERPKGSFSTLEIQRTEQGDSAMYLCASSLKSSTEAFFGQGTRLTVV.